The 32 T cell receptor beta chains below were found in one sample sequenced in a study of patients and donors after allogeneic stem cell transplantation. TCRdb fed the RT-PCR reads into MiXCR, producing one record per CDR3 protein. In the table there are approximately 200,000 distinct CDR3 sequences, around two fifths of which are singletons. Material: blood, either unsorted or a sorted T cell fraction (not recorded which). The receptor source for this set is a human donor who was either an allogeneic HSCT recipient or a stem cell or donor lymphocyte infusion donor (not recorded which). It is not recorded whose cells these are; they may come from a transplant donor.

This clonotype was recorded only once. The V gene is TRBV6-6, the J gene TRBJ2-1; TRBD2 agrees at 8 bases. The trim removed 0 bases at V and 7 bases at J, leaving 11 bases unmatched. Per germline, CDR1 MNHNY and CDR2 SVGAGI (reference sequence). The CDR3 contains 17 residues. The DNA for the CDR3 is TGTGCCAGCAGTTACTCCAGCGCGAGCGGGAGAAGGAATGAGCAGTTCTTC. Translated: CASSYSSASGRRNEQFF.

This chain uses TRBV7-9 with TRBJ2-3; TRBD1 agrees at 7 bases. The germline gives CDR1 SEHNR, CDR2 FQNEAQ (reference sequence). Losses at the gene ends were 5 bases for V and 5 bases for J; bases not matched to a gene: 13. There are 16 residues in the CDR3. The CDR3 sequence is CASSSPDREAKDTQYF. The CDR3 nucleotides are TGTGCCAGCAGCAGCCCTGACAGGGAAGCGAAAGATACGCAGTATTTT.

This clonotype was observed at least ten times. This chain connects TRBV12-3 or TRBV12-4 to TRBJ1-1; D gene ambiguous. CDR3 length: 14 residues. Trimming took 2 bases from V and 1 from J, leaving 8 bases between them. In DNA form, the CDR3 reads TGTGCCAGCAGTTTACATGGTGCGAACACTGAAGCTTTCTTT. Translated: CASSLHGANTEAFF.

This clonotype was seen a few times. J is TRBJ2-7 and V is TRBV27; D not resolved. V dropped 2 bases and J dropped 0 bases, with 14 bases sitting between them. Per germline, CDR1 MNHEY and CDR2 SMNVEV (reference sequence). The CDR3 length is 16 residues. CDR3 protein: CASSLTPLVSSYEQYF. CDR3 sequence (DNA): TGTGCCAGCAGTTTAACCCCCCTAGTCAGCTCCTACGAGCAGTACTTC.

V and J are TRBV27 and TRBJ2-1; unclear D gene. The CDR3 runs to 14 residues. Trimming removed 2 bases from V and 8 bases from J, with 13 bases in between. Germline CDR1 reads MNHEY; CDR2 reads SMNVEV (reference sequence). The CDR3 nucleotides are TGTGCCAGCAGTTTAGGGTTGATGAGCGATGAGCAGTTCTTC. Protein sequence: CASSLGLMSDEQFF.

The chain combines TRBV29-1 with TRBJ2-5, with D tentatively TRBD2 (6 bases). The CDR3 spans 13 residues. With 7 bases removed from V and 0 bases from J, the gap between germline ends came to 12 bases. In germline, CDR1 is SQVTM, CDR2 ANQGSEA. CDR3: CSAKRDYQETQYF. CDR3 nucleotides: TGCAGCGCCAAACGGGACTACCAAGAGACCCAGTACTTC.

This clonotype was recorded a few times. V and J are TRBV3-1 and TRBJ1-6; D is undetermined. This CDR3 has 13 residues. V was shortened by 1 base and J by 10 bases, with 8 bases between the two germline ends. CDR1 is LGHDT, CDR2 YNNKEL, per germline (reference sequence). The CDR3 reads CASSQASGSPLHF. In DNA form, the CDR3 reads TGTGCCAGCAGCCAAGCGAGTGGGTCACCCCTCCACTTT.

The table lists this clonotype with many counts. The CDR3 protein is CASSPQGVIQPQHF. CDR3 in DNA: TGTGCCAGCAGCCCTCAGGGGGTTATTCAGCCCCAGCATTTT. This chain connects TRBV5-6 to TRBJ1-5; TRBD1 matches 7 bases. The CDR3 loop spans 14 amino acids. J lost 6 bases, V lost 4 bases, and 7 bases had no gene match. Germline V gene lookup returns CDR1 SGHDT and CDR2 YYEEEE.

In its sample, this clonotype was seen a few times. The chain has TRBV7-8 and TRBJ1-2; perhaps TRBD1 as D (5 bases). CDR1 and CDR2 (germline): SGHVS, FQNEAQ. Trimming cost V 0 bases and J 4 bases, with 9 bases left between them. The CDR3 totals 14 residues. CDR3 in amino acids: CASSLAGGTYGYTF. The CDR3 bases are TGTGCCAGCAGCTTAGCGGGGGGGACCTATGGCTACACCTTC.

This clonotype showed up just a few times. The chain carries TRBV7-8 and TRBJ1-3; D unclear. Germline CDR1 and CDR2: SGHVS and FQNEAQ. The ends were cut back, 1 base at V and 2 bases at J, with 12 bases in the middle. This CDR3 has 16 amino acids. The CDR3 sequence is CASSLDPVLAGNTIYF. The CDR3 DNA follows: TGTGCCAGCAGCTTAGATCCGGTCCTGGCTGGAAACACCATATATTTT.

This clonotype has only a few counts. The V gene is TRBV20-1, the J gene TRBJ1-3, with 7 nucleotides matching TRBD1. Germline V gene lookup returns CDR1 DFQATT and CDR2 SNEGSKA (reference sequence). J gave up 0 bases and V 3 bases, and 2 bases lay outside the gene matches. CDR3 length: 14 residues. The CDR3 reads CSARTGSSGNTIYF. DNA for the CDR3: TGCAGTGCTAGGACAGGGTCCTCTGGAAACACCATATATTTT.

In its sample, this clonotype was seen a few times. This chain uses TRBV7-2 with TRBJ1-2; 7 bases match TRBD1. Germline values: CDR1 SGHTA, CDR2 FQGNSA. The ends lost 5 bases at V and 2 bases at J; junction bases unmatched: 5. The CDR3 totals 14 residues. CDR3 residues: CASSGRGINYGYTF. CDR3 DNA sequence: TGTGCCAGCAGCGGCAGGGGGATCAACTATGGCTACACCTTC.

This chain connects TRBV11-2 to TRBJ2-1; 11 bases match TRBD2. Germline V lookup: CDR1 SGHAT, CDR2 FQNNGV. This CDR3 comprises 17 residues. V dropped 8 bases and J dropped 6; count of bases not matched to a gene: 15. DNA for the CDR3: TGTGCCAGCCGGGAATGGGCCATAGCGGGAGGGGGCAATGAGCAGTTCTTC. Its protein product is CASREWAIAGGGNEQFF.

A few counts support this clonotype. The V and J genes are TRBV2 and TRBJ1-1; possibly TRBD1 for D (5 bases). Germline V gene data show CDR1 as SNHLY and CDR2 as FYNNEI. Trimming pared 3 bases from V and 1 base from J, leaving 18 bases between. This CDR3 is 17 amino acids long. In DNA form, the CDR3 reads TGTGCCAGCAGTGAGGGGTTGGGGCCCGTGCGGAACACTGAAGCTTTCTTT. It encodes CASSEGLGPVRNTEAFF.

This clonotype showed up just a few times. The chain recombines TRBV4-3 with TRBJ1-1; possible D gene TRBD1, 5 bases. The CDR3 is 15 residues long. CDR1 and CDR2 from the germline V gene are LGHNA and YSLEER. V was trimmed by 1 base and J by 0 bases, leaving 9 bases between them. In DNA form, the CDR3 reads TGCGCCAGCAGCCAAGGTGGGACTTTGAACACTGAAGCTTTCTTT. Its translation is CASSQGGTLNTEAFF.

CDR3 sequence (DNA): TGCGCCAGCAGCCAAGACAGGGGAGGCTACGAGCAGTACTTC. It codes for CASSQDRGGYEQYF. The J gene is TRBJ2-7, the V gene TRBV4-3, with D possibly being TRBD1 or TRBD2 (6 bases each). The germline V and J ends were trimmed by 0 bases and 3 bases, with 9 bases remaining between them. Germline values: CDR1 LGHNA, CDR2 YSLEER. This CDR3 has 14 amino acids.

This clonotype has only one observation. V and J are TRBV12-3 or TRBV12-4 and TRBJ2-7; D is possibly TRBD1 or TRBD2 (5 bases each). This CDR3 is 12 amino acids long. V lost 9 bases, J lost 4 bases, and 13 bases lay in between. CDR3 nucleotide sequence: TGTGCCAGTCGGGGACCTATTTACGAGCAGTACTTC. Its translation: CASRGPIYEQYF.

The V gene is TRBV7-9, the J gene TRBJ2-7; 9 nucleotides match TRBD2. The CDR3 runs to 16 residues. From germline, CDR1 is SEHNR and CDR2 FQNEAQ (reference sequence). The J segment lost 6 bases and the V segment lost 5 bases, leaving 14 bases of the junction unmatched. CDR3 in amino acids: CASSPPDSGSGGEQYF. The DNA for the CDR3 is TGTGCCAGCAGCCCCCCCGATAGCGGGAGCGGGGGCGAGCAGTACTTC.

In this sample, this clonotype turned up a few times. The rearrangement links TRBV6-6 to TRBJ2-7; D call uncertain. The CDR3 has 14 amino acids. V gave up 3 bases and J gave up 2 bases, with 11 bases separating them. From germline, CDR1 is MNHNY and CDR2 SVGAGI (reference sequence). Here the CDR3 DNA reads TGTGCCAGCAGTTATGGACCTGCTACCTACGAGCAGTACTTC. Translated: CASSYGPATYEQYF.

V and J are TRBV5-1 and TRBJ1-2, with D possibly TRBD1 on 5 matching bases. Germline CDR1 SGHRS, CDR2 YFSETQ. V lost 0 bases, J lost 3 bases, and 9 bases lay in between. This CDR3 is 14 amino acids long. CDR3 protein: CASSLGQWDYGYTF. CDR3 nucleotides: TGCGCCAGCAGCTTGGGACAGTGGGACTATGGCTACACCTTC. The complete variable domain, with remaining parts taken from reference TRBV5-1 and TRBJ1-2, reads KAGVTQTPRYLIKTRGQQVTLSCSPISGHRSVSWYQQTPGQGLQFLFEYFSETQRNKGNFPGRFSGRQFSNSRSEMNVSTLELGDSALYLCASSLGQWDYGYTFGSGTRLTVV.

This clonotype was seen only a few times. The chain joins TRBV20-1 to TRBJ1-1; 8 bases fit TRBD1. This CDR3 is built from 12 residues. The germline CDR1 and CDR2 sequences are DFQATT and SNEGSKA (reference sequence). The V and J ends lost 6 bases and 5 bases, in that order; junction bases with no gene match: 5. CDR3: CSADDRGTEAFF. CDR3 bases: TGCAGTGCAGATGACAGGGGTACTGAAGCTTTCTTT.

V gene TRBV29-1 combines with J gene TRBJ1-1; D is uncertain. Trimming stripped 7 bases from V and 0 bases from J, with 15 bases between. Germline lookup yields CDR1 SQVTM and CDR2 ANQGSEA. The CDR3 totals 14 residues. The CDR3 sequence is CSGYSDGMNTEAFF. In DNA, the CDR3 is TGCAGCGGATACTCAGACGGGATGAACACTGAAGCTTTCTTT.

The rearrangement joins TRBV12-3 or TRBV12-4 to TRBJ2-3; D gene uncertain. Deletions cut 5 bases from V and 0 bases from J, with 9 bases between. The CDR3 consists of 14 residues. As DNA, the CDR3 is TGTGCCAGCAGTCCCTTTGCCAGCACAGATACGCAGTATTTT. Translated, it gives CASSPFASTDTQYF.

The CDR3 here is CASSFGTGGHQPQHF. CDR3 DNA sequence: TGTGCCAGCAGCTTCGGGACAGGGGGGCATCAGCCCCAGCATTTT. The gene calls are TRBV5-8 and TRBJ1-5; TRBD1 matches at 11 bases. Germline V gives CDR1 SGHTS, CDR2 YDEGEE. Trimming took 2 bases from V and 5 from J; bases not matched to a gene: 3. This CDR3 has 15 amino acids.

This clonotype was counted between two and nine times. V usage is TRBV10-3 and J usage is TRBJ1-1, with D tentatively TRBD1 (6 bases). The CDR3 consists of 14 residues. V lost 4 bases to trimming and J lost 1 base, with 10 bases between them. CDR1 and CDR2 from the germline V gene are ENHRY and SYGVKD. DNA of the CDR3: TGTGCCATCAGTGTAGGACAGCCGAACACTGAAGCTTTCTTT. It is translated as CAISVGQPNTEAFF.

The rearrangement links TRBV20-1 to TRBJ1-6; tentatively, D is TRBD1 (5 bases). The CDR3 sequence is 13 residues long. Between the trimmed V and J ends, which lost 5 bases and 7 bases, there was a span of 12 bases. Germline lookup yields CDR1 DFQATT and CDR2 SNEGSKA (reference sequence). The CDR3 reads CSADRRRNSPLHF. In nucleotides, the CDR3 is TGCAGTGCTGACAGACGGAGGAATTCACCCCTCCACTTT.

This clonotype has a handful of counts. The V gene is TRBV29-1, the J gene TRBJ1-3; tentative D call: TRBD1 (5 bases). CDR1 is SQVTM and CDR2 is ANQGSEA in the germline V gene. The CDR3 contains 14 residues. V dropped 3 bases and J dropped 1 base, with 10 bases sitting between them. The CDR3 bases are TGCAGCGTTGACTCCGGGGGGTCTGGAAACACCATATATTTT. Its translation is CSVDSGGSGNTIYF.

This chain uses TRBV4-3 with TRBJ1-1, with a tentative D call TRBD1 (6 bases). The germline CDR1 and CDR2 sequences are LGHNA and YSLEER. V gave up 3 bases and J gave up 4 bases, with 9 bases separating them. The CDR3 spans 13 residues. The CDR3, as DNA: TGCGCCAGCAGCCATACAGGGACCACTGAAGCTTTCTTT. It translates to CASSHTGTTEAFF.

The sample holds a few counts of this clonotype. The J gene is TRBJ2-7, the V gene TRBV3-1, with D uncertain. The CDR3 length is 12 residues. The germline V gene has CDR1 LGHDT and CDR2 YNNKEL (reference sequence). Trimming shortened V by 0 bases and J by 3 bases, and 3 bases separated the two germline ends. This chain's CDR3 is CASSQDFYEQYF. CDR3 nucleotide sequence: TGTGCCAGCAGCCAAGACTTCTACGAGCAGTACTTC.

V is TRBV12-3 or TRBV12-4 and J is TRBJ1-5; D ambiguous. The CDR3 is made up of 13 amino acids. V gave up 5 bases and J gave up 4 bases, with 9 bases separating them. This CDR3 reads CASSQSGNQPQHF. CDR3 bases: TGTGCCAGCAGTCAATCCGGAAATCAGCCCCAGCATTTT.

This sequence joins TRBV27 and TRBJ1-1; no reliable D call. V dropped 1 base and J dropped 5 bases, with 14 bases sitting between them. Germline CDR1 MNHEY, CDR2 SMNVEV (reference sequence). The CDR3 runs 15 residues. In DNA, the CDR3 is TGTGCCAGCAGTTTATTAGGGAAGGGTGGAACTGAAGCTTTCTTT. The encoded protein is CASSLLGKGGTEAFF.

This chain connects TRBV15 to TRBJ1-3; 8 nucleotides line up with TRBD1. CDR1 and CDR2 (germline): LNHNV, YYDKDF (reference sequence). The CDR3 contains 15 residues. V lost 0 bases to trimming and J lost 6 bases; unmatched junction nucleotides: 4. The CDR3 DNA sequence: TGTGCCACCAGCAGAGATCGACAGGGGTTAAACACCATATATTTT. Translated: CATSRDRQGLNTIYF.